A single sample gave rise to the 28 T cell receptor beta chains below, sequenced in a study of blood T cell repertoires in COVID-19. Method: immunoSEQ multiplex PCR; TCRdb's copy keeps in-frame clones and lacks some. The repertoire consists of roughly 310,000 clones, with roughly nine tenths occurring once and the leading ten covering around 2.6%. What was sequenced was PBMCs or T cells enriched from blood (not recorded which). These receptors all come from a man aged 60-69 years who had recovered from COVID-19.

The chain carries TRBV5-6 and TRBJ1-2; D unresolved. This CDR3 comprises 15 residues. V shed 4 bases and J shed 0 bases, with 13 bases lying between them. CDR1 and CDR2 from the germline V gene are SGHDT and YYEEEE. DNA of the CDR3: TGTGCCAGCAGCCACGGTGTATTCACTAACTATGGCTACACCTTC. It translates to CASSHGVFTNYGYTF. Full variable domain (missing parts from reference TRBV5-6 and TRBJ1-2): DAGVTQSPTHLIKTRGQQVTLRCSPKSGHDTVSWYQQALGQGPQFIFQYYEEEERQRGNFPDRFSGHQFPNYSSELNVNALLLGDSALYLCASSHGVFTNYGYTFGSGTRLTVV.

This chain connects TRBV28 to TRBJ2-2; TRBD2 agrees at 7 bases. This CDR3 comprises 17 residues. Germline V gene sequence: CDR1 MDHEN, CDR2 SYDVKM. V gave up 8 bases and J gave up 2 bases; unmatched junction bases: 14. The CDR3 DNA follows: TGTGCCAGCGCCAGGCAGTGGGGGGGAGGAAACACCGGGGAGCTGTTTTTT. As protein: CASARQWGGGNTGELFF.

The chain links TRBV5-1 to TRBJ2-3; TRBD1 agrees at 7 bases. With V trimmed by 2 bases and J by 3 bases, 6 bases remained unmatched. CDR1 and CDR2 (germline): SGHRS, YFSETQ. This CDR3 has 15 residues. CDR3 DNA: TGCGCCAGCAGCTTAGGACAGGCGGGTACAGATACGCAGTATTTT. Protein product: CASSLGQAGTDTQYF.

The chain joins TRBV18 to TRBJ1-2; the match to TRBD1 covers 8 bases. With 6 bases clipped from V and 4 bases from J, the junction kept 16 bases outside the gene matches. This CDR3 has 17 residues. Germline CDR1 KGHSH, CDR2 LQKENI. In nucleotides, the CDR3 is TGTGCCAGCTCCCCGATGTTCAGGGGGCGTGTAGGCTATGGCTACACCTTC. Amino acid sequence: CASSPMFRGRVGYGYTF.

The chain combines TRBV19 with TRBJ1-1; no firm D call. V was cut by 3 bases and J by 4 bases, with 12 bases left in between. Looked up from germline, CDR1 is LNHDA and CDR2 is SQIVND (reference sequence). There are 14 residues in the CDR3. CDR3: CASSMLARGTEAFF. The CDR3 coding sequence is TGTGCCAGTAGTATGCTGGCACGTGGCACTGAAGCTTTCTTT.

The rearrangement links TRBV27 to TRBJ2-5; 8 bases match TRBD2. The CDR3 spans 15 residues. V shed 5 bases, J shed 8 bases, and the junction held 13 bases outside the gene matches. The germline V gene encodes CDR1 MNHEY and CDR2 SMNVEV (reference sequence). Here the CDR3 reads CASSTYSGVKRTQYF. The CDR3 region has the DNA TGTGCCAGCAGTACCTATAGCGGGGTAAAGAGAACCCAGTACTTC.

The chain has TRBV2 and TRBJ1-2; perhaps TRBD1 as D (6 bases). The CDR3 length is 14 residues. Between the trimmed V and J ends, which lost 2 bases and 3 bases, there was a span of 10 bases. Germline V gene lookup returns CDR1 SNHLY and CDR2 FYNNEI. The CDR3: CASSETTGDYGYTF. The CDR3 DNA is TGTGCCAGCAGTGAAACGACAGGAGACTATGGCTACACCTTC.

The rearrangement joins TRBV5-6 to TRBJ2-2, with D unresolved. CDR1 SGHDT and CDR2 YYEEEE come from the germline V gene. This CDR3 contains 15 residues. The V end lost 0 bases, the J end lost 5 bases, and 11 bases lay between the germline ends. The CDR3 spells CASSLAPTETGELFF. Here the CDR3 DNA reads TGTGCCAGCAGCTTGGCCCCAACGGAGACCGGGGAGCTGTTTTTT.

The chain is built from TRBV10-1 and TRBJ2-1; TRBD2 matches at 7 bases. CDR3 size: 15 residues. The germline CDR1 and CDR2 sequences are WNHNN and SYGVQD (reference sequence). Trimming removed 2 bases from V and 8 bases from J; junction bases left unmatched: 9. The CDR3 is CASSEGGRSRDEQFF. The CDR3 region has the DNA TGCGCCAGCAGTGAGGGCGGGAGATCCCGTGATGAGCAGTTCTTC.

CDR3 sequence reads: CASSQFFRETYEQYF. DNA of the CDR3: TGCGCCAGCAGCCAATTTTTCCGGGAAACCTACGAGCAGTACTTC. The chain links TRBV4-3 to TRBJ2-7; perhaps TRBD2 as D (5 bases). Trimming took off 2 bases at V and 2 bases at J, with 13 bases between the two ends. Germline CDR1 reads LGHNA; CDR2 reads YSLEER. The CDR3 is 15 residues long.

The J gene is TRBJ2-7, the V gene TRBV25-1, with 8 bases aligning to TRBD2. V lost 5 bases, J lost 1 base, and 7 bases stayed unmatched. Germline values: CDR1 MGHDK, CDR2 SYGVNS. This CDR3 contains 15 residues. The CDR3 sequence: CASSRTGGGSYEQYF. DNA of the CDR3: TGTGCCAGCAGTAGGACGGGAGGGGGTTCCTACGAGCAGTACTTC.

V usage is TRBV12-3 or TRBV12-4 and J usage is TRBJ1-1; D call uncertain. The V end lost 2 bases, the J end lost 1 base, and 5 bases lay between the germline ends. There are 13 residues in the CDR3. The DNA for the CDR3 is TGTGCCAGCAGTTTATCTACGAACACTGAAGCTTTCTTT. It specifies CASSLSTNTEAFF.

The J gene is TRBJ2-2, the V gene TRBV5-1, with 11 bases lining up with TRBD1. The CDR3 loop spans 16 amino acids. V dropped 4 bases and J dropped 5; count of bases not matched to a gene: 7. CDR1 and CDR2 from the germline V gene are SGHRS and YFSETQ. CDR3 DNA sequence: TGCGCCAGCAGCCTCCAGGGACAGGGGGTTACCGGGGAGCTGTTTTTT. Protein product: CASSLQGQGVTGELFF.

The rearrangement uses TRBV6-5 and TRBJ1-2; the D gene is possibly TRBD1 (6 bases). The CDR3 has 16 amino acids. CDR1 and CDR2 (germline): MNHEY, SVGAGI. V was pared by 2 bases and J by 8 bases, with 21 bases between. The CDR3 sequence: CASSYVREGGGSGYTF. DNA for the CDR3: TGTGCCAGCAGTTACGTTAGGGAGGGAGGGGGTTCCGGCTACACCTTC.

The V gene is TRBV2, the J gene TRBJ1-6; D might be TRBD1 (6 bases). This CDR3 spans 15 amino acids. Looked up from germline, CDR1 is SNHLY and CDR2 is FYNNEI. The V end lost 8 bases, the J end lost 6 bases, and 17 bases lay between the germline ends. In DNA, the CDR3 is TGTGCCAGCGGGAGGGGGGAATTTCTTAATTCACCCCTCCACTTT. Translating it yields CASGRGEFLNSPLHF.

The chain is built from TRBV3-1 (or the pseudogene TRBV3-2) and TRBJ2-5; no reliable D call. Germline V CDR1 and CDR2: LGHDT, YNNKEL (reference sequence). This CDR3 has 13 residues. V was clipped by 5 bases and J by 5 bases, with 12 bases between them. The CDR3 DNA sequence: TGTGCCAGCAGCACCTCAGCGCGGGAGACCCAGTACTTC. It codes for CASSTSARETQYF.

This clone was observed once. This rearrangement joins TRBV14 to TRBJ2-3; D is perhaps TRBD1 (7 bases). V dropped 5 bases and J dropped 7 bases, with 13 bases sitting between them. This CDR3 spans 13 amino acids. Per the germline V gene, CDR1 is SGHDN and CDR2 is FVKESK. The CDR3 region is CASSVRGAYTQYF. The CDR3, as DNA: TGTGCCAGCAGCGTCAGGGGGGCGTATACGCAGTATTTT. The full variable domain, its missing parts supplied by reference TRBV14 and TRBJ2-3, is EAGVTQFPSHSVIEKGQTVTLRCDPISGHDNLYWYRRVMGKEIKFLLHFVKESKQDESGMPNNRFLAERTGGTYSTLKVQPAELEDSGVYFCASSVRGAYTQYFGPGTRLTVL.

V usage is TRBV10-1 and J usage is TRBJ1-5; D unresolved. Trimming pared 2 bases from V and 3 bases from J, leaving 14 bases between. The length of the CDR3 is 16 residues. The germline CDR1 and CDR2 sequences are WNHNN and SYGVQD (reference sequence). CDR3 protein: CASSENPRKPNQPQHF. The CDR3 DNA follows: TGCGCCAGCAGTGAGAATCCCAGAAAACCCAATCAGCCCCAGCATTTT.

The chain recombines TRBV10-3 with TRBJ1-1; tentatively, D is TRBD1 (6 bases). Germline-derived CDR1 and CDR2 are ENHRY and SYGVKD. V gave up 7 bases and J gave up 1 base, with 13 bases separating them. The CDR3 is 14 amino acids. This CDR3 is CAITRQGPNTEAFF. Written as DNA, the CDR3 is TGTGCCATCACCCGTCAGGGGCCGAACACTGAAGCTTTCTTT.

The chain combines TRBV9 with TRBJ1-2, with TRBD1 as a possible D gene (5 bases). The CDR3 totals 17 residues. Trimming took 0 bases from V and 4 from J, leaving 19 bases between them. Germline values: CDR1 SGDLS, CDR2 YYNGEE. The CDR3 nucleotides are TGTGCCAGCAGCGTAGGGGCCCAGGGTGCAGGGATCTATGGCTACACCTTC. Encoded protein: CASSVGAQGAGIYGYTF.

This sequence joins TRBV6-1 and TRBJ1-1, with D possibly TRBD1 on 6 matching bases. This CDR3 comprises 12 residues. Germline values: CDR1 MNHNS, CDR2 SASEGT. Trimming took 8 bases from V and 8 from J, leaving 15 bases between them. The CDR3 DNA is TGTGCCAGCGGGGGCTCTTCATCCGAAGCTTTCTTT. Residues: CASGGSSSEAFF.

This clone occurred once. This chain joins TRBV5-6 and TRBJ2-7, with 10 bases aligning to TRBD1. With 4 bases clipped from V and 3 bases from J, the junction kept 4 bases outside the gene matches. Looked up from germline, CDR1 is SGHDT and CDR2 is YYEEEE. The CDR3 spans 14 residues. The chain's CDR3 is CASSGDRGLYEQYF. CDR3 coding DNA: TGTGCCAGCAGCGGCGACAGGGGGCTCTACGAGCAGTACTTC.

The chain couples TRBV6-7 to TRBJ1-5; D unclear. TRBV6-7 has ORF status, its function being uncertain. Between the trimmed V and J ends, which lost 6 bases and 0 bases, there was a span of 12 bases. The CDR3 totals 15 residues. CDR3 nucleotide sequence: TGTGCCAGCAGCAGACAAGTAAATAGCAATCAGCCCCAGCATTTT. This codes for CASSRQVNSNQPQHF.

This clone has a single count. This rearrangement joins TRBV5-8 to TRBJ2-7; 14 bases line up with TRBD2. Germline loops: CDR1 SGHTS, CDR2 YDEGEE. This CDR3 region has 16 residues. J was trimmed by 3 bases and V by 0 bases; bases with no gene match: 2. The CDR3 nucleotides are TGTGCCAGCAGCTTGGGACTAGCGGGAGGGCGCTACGAGCAGTACTTC. This codes for CASSLGLAGGRYEQYF.

The chain uses TRBV5-1 and TRBJ2-5, with TRBD1 identical over 7 bases. CDR1 and CDR2 (germline): SGHRS, YFSETQ. The CDR3 has 17 amino acids. Unmatched junction bases numbered 8, after V lost 0 bases and J lost 0 bases. CDR3 loop: CASSLDSGTVNQETQYF. CDR3 in DNA: TGCGCCAGCAGCTTGGACTCCGGGACAGTCAACCAAGAGACCCAGTACTTC.

The J gene is TRBJ2-5, the V gene TRBV10-2; 9 positions agree with TRBD1. Trimming removed 4 bases from V and 2 bases from J; junction bases left unmatched: 14. This CDR3 is built from 18 residues. The germline gives CDR1 WSHSY, CDR2 SAAADI. The CDR3 DNA is TGCGCCAGCAGTGCCAGTCCTCCCGGGACAGGGCGGCAAGAGACCCAGTACTTC. Translating it yields CASSASPPGTGRQETQYF.

The chain employs TRBV23-1 and TRBJ2-5, with 7 bases identical to TRBD1. TRBV23-1 is an ORF; its function is uncertain. V lost 1 base and J lost 2; bases outside the gene matches: 31. This CDR3 has 24 amino acids. CDR3 nucleotide sequence: TGCGCCAGCAGTCAATTGTTTAGCTCCCAAAAAGGGGGCCAGACAGGAAGAATTCAAGAGACCCAGTACTTC. Amino acid sequence: CASSQLFSSQKGGQTGRIQETQYF.

This sequence joins TRBV20-1 and TRBJ2-1; the D is unclear. This CDR3 has 11 residues. CDR1 DFQATT and CDR2 SNEGSKA come from the germline V gene (reference sequence). V lost 6 bases and J 6 bases, leaving 9 bases between the germline ends. CDR3 DNA: TGCAGTGCAACTTTAGTCAATGAGCAGTTCTTC. Translated, it gives CSATLVNEQFF.